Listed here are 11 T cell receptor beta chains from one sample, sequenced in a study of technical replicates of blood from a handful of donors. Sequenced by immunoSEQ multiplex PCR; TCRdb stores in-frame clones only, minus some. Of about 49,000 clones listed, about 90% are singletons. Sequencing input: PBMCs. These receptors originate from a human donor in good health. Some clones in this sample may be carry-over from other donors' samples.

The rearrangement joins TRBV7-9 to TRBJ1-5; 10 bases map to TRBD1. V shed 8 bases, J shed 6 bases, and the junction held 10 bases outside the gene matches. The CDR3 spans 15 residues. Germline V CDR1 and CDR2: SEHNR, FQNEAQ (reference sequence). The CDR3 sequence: CASSPDRGLSQPQHF. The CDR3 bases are TGTGCCAGCTCACCCGACAGGGGGCTTAGTCAGCCCCAGCATTTT.

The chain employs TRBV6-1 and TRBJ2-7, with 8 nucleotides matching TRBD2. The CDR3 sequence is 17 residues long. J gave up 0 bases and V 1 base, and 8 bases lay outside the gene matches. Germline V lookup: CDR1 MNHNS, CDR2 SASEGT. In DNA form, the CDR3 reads TGTGCCAGCAGTGAAGGCAGCGGGAGACCACACTCCTACGAGCAGTACTTC. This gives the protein CASSEGSGRPHSYEQYF.

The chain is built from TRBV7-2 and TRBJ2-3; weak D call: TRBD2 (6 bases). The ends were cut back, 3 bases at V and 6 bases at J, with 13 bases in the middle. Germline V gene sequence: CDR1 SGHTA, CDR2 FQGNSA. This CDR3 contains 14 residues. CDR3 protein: CASSFGGSGDTQYF. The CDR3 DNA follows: TGTGCCAGCAGCTTTGGAGGGTCGGGGGATACGCAGTATTTT.

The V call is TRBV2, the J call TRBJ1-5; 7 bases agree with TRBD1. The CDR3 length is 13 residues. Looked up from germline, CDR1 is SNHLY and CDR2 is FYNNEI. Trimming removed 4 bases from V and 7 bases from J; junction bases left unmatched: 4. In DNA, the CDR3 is TGTGCCAGCAGTGGACAGGGCGGACAGCCCCAGCATTTT. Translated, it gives CASSGQGGQPQHF.

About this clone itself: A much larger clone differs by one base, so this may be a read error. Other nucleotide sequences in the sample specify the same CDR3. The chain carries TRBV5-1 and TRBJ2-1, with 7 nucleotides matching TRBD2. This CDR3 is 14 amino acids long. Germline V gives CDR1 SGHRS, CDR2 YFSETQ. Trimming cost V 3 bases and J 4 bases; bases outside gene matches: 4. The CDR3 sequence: CASSSSGGYNEQFF. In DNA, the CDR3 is TGCGCCAGCAGCTCTAGCGGCGGATACAATGAGCAGTTCTTC.

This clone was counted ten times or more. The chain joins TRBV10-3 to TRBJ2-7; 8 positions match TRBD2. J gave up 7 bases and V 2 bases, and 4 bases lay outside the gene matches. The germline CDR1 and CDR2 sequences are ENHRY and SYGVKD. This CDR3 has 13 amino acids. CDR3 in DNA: TGTGCCATCAGTGAGCTTAGCGGGACGGAGCAGTACTTC. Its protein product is CAISELSGTEQYF.

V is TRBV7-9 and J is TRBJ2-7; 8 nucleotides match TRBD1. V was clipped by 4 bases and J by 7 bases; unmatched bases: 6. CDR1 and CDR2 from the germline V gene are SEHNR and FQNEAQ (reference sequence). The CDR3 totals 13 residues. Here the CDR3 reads CASSSRGRLEQYF. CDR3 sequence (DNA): TGTGCCAGCAGCTCCAGGGGGCGTTTGGAGCAGTACTTC.

The CDR3 is CASSRQGETQYF. In DNA form, the CDR3 reads TGTGCCAGCAGTCGACAGGGGGAGACCCAGTACTTC. The chain is built from TRBV2 and TRBJ2-5; 8 nucleotides agree with TRBD1. This CDR3 contains 12 residues. Unmatched junction bases numbered 1, after V lost 5 bases and J lost 5 bases. CDR1 and CDR2 from the germline V gene are SNHLY and FYNNEI. The full variable domain, completed using reference TRBV2 and TRBJ2-5, is EPEVTQTPSHQVTQMGQEVILRCVPISNHLYFYWYRQILGQKVEFLVSFYNNEISEKSEIFDDQFSVERPDGSNFTLKIRSTKLEDSAMYFCASSRQGETQYFGPGTRLLVL.

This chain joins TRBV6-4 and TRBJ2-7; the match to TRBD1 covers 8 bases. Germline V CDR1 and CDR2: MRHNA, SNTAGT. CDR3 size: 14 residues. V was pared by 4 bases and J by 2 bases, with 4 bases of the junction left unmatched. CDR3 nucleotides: TGTGCCAGCAGTGGGGACAGGCCTGCCTACGAGCAGTACTTC. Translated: CASSGDRPAYEQYF.

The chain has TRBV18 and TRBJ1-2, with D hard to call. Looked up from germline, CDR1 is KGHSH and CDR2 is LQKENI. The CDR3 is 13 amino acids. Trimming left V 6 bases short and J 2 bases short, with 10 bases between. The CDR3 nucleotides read TGTGCCAGCTCCACAGACGCAAACTATGGCTACACCTTC. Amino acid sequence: CASSTDANYGYTF.

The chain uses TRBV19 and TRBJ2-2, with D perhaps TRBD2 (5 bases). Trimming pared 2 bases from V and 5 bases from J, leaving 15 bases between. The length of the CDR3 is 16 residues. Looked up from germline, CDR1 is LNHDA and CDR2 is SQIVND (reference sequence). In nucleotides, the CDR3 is TGTGCCAGTAGTATACAAACCGTGACGGGGACCGGGGAGCTGTTTTTT. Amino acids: CASSIQTVTGTGELFF.